This paragraph covers one T cell receptor (beta chain) sequence. The antigen is not known. These data are taken from a study of T cell responses to AZD1222 COVID-19 vaccine. The protocol was immunoSEQ multiplex PCR, while the TCRdb copy is restricted to in-frame clones and leaves out a portion. The repertoire holds 150,000 to 200,000 clones, with 88% as singletons. The study's findings and limits: At study baseline, merely five or six AZD1222 recipients were seropositive.

V lost 4 bases and J lost 4; bases outside the gene matches: 6. The germline V gene encodes CDR1 WSHSY and CDR2 SAAADI. The CDR3 sequence is 15 residues long. Sequenced here: peripheral blood, sampled on day 0 of AZD1222 vaccination. The clonotype originates from an adult in good health. The chain links TRBV10-2 to TRBJ2-1; 8 nucleotides align to TRBD2. CDR3 in amino acids: CASSVGLAGYNEQFF. The CDR3 nucleotides read TGCGCCAGCAGTGTAGGACTAGCCGGTTACAATGAGCAGTTCTTC.